Described below is a single T cell receptor beta chain sequence and its context. The germline CDR1 and CDR2 sequences are SGDLS and YYNGEE. The CDR3 has 14 amino acids. Trimming cost V 3 bases and J 6 bases, with 12 bases left between them. These data are taken from a study of blood T cell repertoires in COVID-19. About the study: PBMCs, B-cell-depleted T cells, or T cells provided the cDNA or gDNA that made up the material.

Across 24 US areas, participants ranged in age from 18 to 89 years. Cohorts were determined from participant-reported clinical history. Only in-frame clones appear in the TCRdb table, and some are missing; sequencing was by immunoSEQ multiplex PCR. In the table there are 150,000 to 200,000 clones, around 80% of which are singletons. The clonotype originates from a man aged 40-50 years who had recovered from COVID-19. The rearrangement uses TRBV9 and TRBJ2-2, with TRBD2 as a possible D gene (6 bases). What was sequenced was PBMCs or T cells enriched from blood (not recorded which). The CDR3 loop reads CASSALAGPGELFF. The CDR3 DNA reads as TGTGCCAGCAGCGCCCTTGCGGGGCCCGGGGAGCTGTTTTTT.